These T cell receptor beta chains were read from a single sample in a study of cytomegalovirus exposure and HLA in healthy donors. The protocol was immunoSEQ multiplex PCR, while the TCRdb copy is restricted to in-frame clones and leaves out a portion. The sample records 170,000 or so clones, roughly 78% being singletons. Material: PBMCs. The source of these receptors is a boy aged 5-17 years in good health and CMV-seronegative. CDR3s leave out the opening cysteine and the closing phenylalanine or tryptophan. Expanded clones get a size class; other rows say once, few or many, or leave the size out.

ASSSIAGVLYNEQF	14	NA	TRBV9	TRBJ2-1
ASSEVRAGEKLF	12	few	TRBV6-1	TRBJ1-4
ASSPLQGDTQY	11	NA	TRBV18	TRBJ2-3
ASSSLGADRDPYEQY	15	NA	TRBV5-4	TRBJ2-7
ASSRGPGTGGGEQY	14	NA	TRBV2	NA
SVGVEAPRSEAF	12	once	TRBV29-1	TRBJ1-1
ASSGGMVTEAF	11	once	TRBV6-1	TRBJ1-1
ASSSFGLPPYEQY	13	NA	TRBV6-1	TRBJ2-7
ASSKTGGGTEAF	12	NA	TRBV7-8	TRBJ1-1
ASSFQGYEQY	10	NA	TRBV5-1	NA
ASSYSGGPDTEAF	13	NA	TRBV6-6	TRBJ1-1
ASSQIINRGLKNSPLH	16	NA	TRBV4-1	TRBJ1-6
ASSLERGRNEKLF	13	once	TRBV13	TRBJ1-4
ASSRERGPSEAF	12	NA	TRBV5-4	TRBJ1-1
ASSQEGVGPAETQY	14	NA	TRBV4-2	TRBJ2-5
ASKSGGGPSTDTQY	14	NA	TRBV19	TRBJ2-3
ATKPRDTYGYT	11	NA	TRBV10-3	TRBJ1-2
ASSPRTGGFQPQH	13	NA	TRBV7-2	TRBJ1-5
ASRAVGKTSGVETQY	15	NA	TRBV2	TRBJ2-5
ASSQEEGTGELF	12	NA	TRBV14	TRBJ2-2
ASSQDEGAPTEAF	13	NA	TRBV4-1	TRBJ1-1
ASSLDVWTSGGLTDTQY	17	NA	TRBV7-2	TRBJ2-3
ASSSLLGEY	9	once	TRBV5-6	TRBJ2-7
ASSLVQGSSYEQY	13	NA	TRBV7-9	TRBJ2-7
ASSLLQNNEKLF	12	NA	TRBV5-1	TRBJ1-4
ASSLEDSTYEQY	12	NA	TRBV11-1	TRBJ2-7
ASGRTGYSGNTIY	13	NA	TRBV28	TRBJ1-3
ASSSRGRKTEAF	12	NA	TRBV6-5	TRBJ1-1
ASSVGKLGGTPPPT	14	NA	TRBV9	TRBJ1-2
ASSLAGESGYT	11	few	TRBV5-1	TRBJ1-2
ASSLDLFTDETNSGNTIY	18	NA	TRBV11-2	TRBJ1-3
ASSQAYRGNYMVNNSPLH	18	once	TRBV4-1	TRBJ1-6
ASSVGTGREAF	11	NA	TRBV11-2	TRBJ1-1
ASSLARGTSGGVGRDRETQY	20	NA	TRBV7-8	TRBJ2-5
ATMTRRGGFYGYT	13	NA	TRBV6-5	TRBJ1-2
ASSLEQIGKAF	11	NA	TRBV5-6	TRBJ1-1
ASSQETGWGEKLF	13	NA	TRBV4-1	TRBJ1-4
ASSLAGTQPQH	11	NA	TRBV5-6	TRBJ1-5